This T cell receptor (beta chain) was identified in a study of human T cells and chemical hapten exposure. Background on the study: A roughly 2 cm by roughly 2 cm inner upper arm patch received 2% DPC for sensitization. Weekly diphenylcyclopropenone doses were given to patients' scalps across the roughly 24-week study. Mostly female patients had alopecia areata, totalis or universalis. Variation in per-sample TCR yields came mainly from small pooled library volume differences.

Time point described: pre-sensitization, week 0. The treatment is: therapeutic diphenylcyclopropenone sensitization with weekly scalp DPC. TCRdb re-derived calls from the RACE reads in MiXCR, one entry per CDR3 protein. The sample consists of about 89,000 distinct CDR3 sequences, 9.5% to 14% of them appearing once. Ten or more counts support this clonotype. This CDR3 comprises 12 residues. V was clipped by 5 bases and J by 1 base, with 5 bases between them. The germline gives CDR1 SGHAT, CDR2 FQNNGV. This receptor was obtained from a woman aged 55-70 years with alopecia areata. Some clones in this sample may be carry-over from other donors' samples. The sample in question was whole blood, obtained in connection with sensitization to the hapten diphenylcyclopropenone (DPC). The gene calls are TRBV11-2 and TRBJ1-1; the D is unclear. This CDR3 reads CASSLQNTEAFF. The CDR3 region has the DNA TGTGCCAGCAGCCTGCAGAACACTGAAGCTTTCTTT.